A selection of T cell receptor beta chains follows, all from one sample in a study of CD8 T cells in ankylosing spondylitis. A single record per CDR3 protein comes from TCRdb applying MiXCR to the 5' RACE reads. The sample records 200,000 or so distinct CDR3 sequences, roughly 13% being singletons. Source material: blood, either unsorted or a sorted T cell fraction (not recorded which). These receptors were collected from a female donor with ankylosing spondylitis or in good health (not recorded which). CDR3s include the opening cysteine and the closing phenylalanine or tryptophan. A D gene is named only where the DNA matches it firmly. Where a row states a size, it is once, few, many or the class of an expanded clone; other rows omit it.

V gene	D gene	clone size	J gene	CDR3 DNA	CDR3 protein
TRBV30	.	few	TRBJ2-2	TGTGCCTGGAGGCGTCAAACAGCGGGCGGGGAGCTGTTTTTT	CAWRRQTAGGELFF
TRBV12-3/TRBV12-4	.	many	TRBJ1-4	TGTGCCAGCAGAACCAGCCATAATAATGAAAAACTGTTTTTT	CASRTSHNNEKLFF
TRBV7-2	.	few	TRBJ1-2	TGTGCCAGCAGCTTAGGGAGACATAACTATGGCTACACCTTC	CASSLGRHNYGYTF
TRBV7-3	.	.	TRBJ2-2	TGTGCCAGCAGCCTCGACGAAGGGGCGGTCACCGGGGAGCTGTTTTTT	CASSLDEGAVTGELFF
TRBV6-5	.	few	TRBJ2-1	TGTGCCAGCAGTTACCGAGGCGAGCAGTTCTTC	CASSYRGEQFF
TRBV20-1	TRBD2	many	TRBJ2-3	TGCAGTGCTCGGCCCAGCGGGAGGGGTACAGATACGCAGTATTTT	CSARPSGRGTDTQYF
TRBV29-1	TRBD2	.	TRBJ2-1	TGCAGCGACCGGACTAGCAGGAGCTCCTACAATGAGCAGTTCTTC	CSDRTSRSSYNEQFF
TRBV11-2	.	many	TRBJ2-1	TGTGCCAGCAGCTTCGGGACTGGGAGAGACAATGAGCAGTTCTTC	CASSFGTGRDNEQFF
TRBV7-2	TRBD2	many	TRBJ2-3	TGTGCCAGCAGCTTCGGGCTCGGGGGGGGAGATACGCAGTATTTT	CASSFGLGGGDTQYF
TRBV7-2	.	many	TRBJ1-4	TGTGCCAGCAGCTCGTATGCGAGGAGTTCTAATGAAAAACTGTTTTTT	CASSSYARSSNEKLFF
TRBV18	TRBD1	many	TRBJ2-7	TGTGCCAGCTCACCACGGGGACAGAACCCCTACGAGCAGTACTTC	CASSPRGQNPYEQYF
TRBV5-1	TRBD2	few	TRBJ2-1	TGCGCCAGCAGCATTAGCGGGAATGGATACAATGAGCAGTTCTTC	CASSISGNGYNEQFF
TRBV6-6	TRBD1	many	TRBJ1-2	TGTGCCAGCGGGGGGACAGACTCAGCCGGCTACACCTTC	CASGGTDSAGYTF
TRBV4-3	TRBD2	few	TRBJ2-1	TGCGCCAGCAGCCAAGATGGGGGCTGGATAGCGGGGGATGGCAATGAGCAGTTCTTC	CASSQDGGWIAGDGNEQFF
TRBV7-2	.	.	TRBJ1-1	TGTGCCAGCAGCTTAGGAGTCAGCTTCACTGAAGCTTTCTTT	CASSLGVSFTEAFF
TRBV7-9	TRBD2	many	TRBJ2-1	TGTGCCAGCAGCTTAGCCGGGGGACTAGCGGGAGAGCAGTTCTTC	CASSLAGGLAGEQFF
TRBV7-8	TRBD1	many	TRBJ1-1	TGTGCCAGCAGCCAGAGCCGGGACAGCCGGAACACTGAAGCTTTCTTT	CASSQSRDSRNTEAFF
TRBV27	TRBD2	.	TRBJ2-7	TGTGCCAGCAGTTTAACTAGCGGGAGGGCCCTCGAGCAGTACTTC	CASSLTSGRALEQYF